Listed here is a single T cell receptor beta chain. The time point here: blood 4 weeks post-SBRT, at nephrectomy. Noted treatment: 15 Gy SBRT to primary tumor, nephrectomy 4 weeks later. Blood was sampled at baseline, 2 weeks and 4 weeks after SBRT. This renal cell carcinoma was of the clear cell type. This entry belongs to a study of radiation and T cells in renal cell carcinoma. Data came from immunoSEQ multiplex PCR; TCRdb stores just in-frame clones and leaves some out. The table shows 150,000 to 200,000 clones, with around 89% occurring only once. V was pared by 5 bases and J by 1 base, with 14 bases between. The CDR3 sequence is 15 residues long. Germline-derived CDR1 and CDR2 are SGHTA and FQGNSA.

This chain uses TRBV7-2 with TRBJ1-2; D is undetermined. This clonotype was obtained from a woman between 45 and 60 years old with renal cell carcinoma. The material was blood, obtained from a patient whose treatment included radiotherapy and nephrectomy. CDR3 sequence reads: CASSKSEGINYGYTF. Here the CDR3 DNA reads TGTGCCAGCAGCAAGAGCGAAGGCATTAACTATGGCTACACCTTC.